The sequence of this TCR beta chain was determined in a study of blood T cell repertoires in COVID-19. TCRdb keeps only in-frame clones here, not all; method: immunoSEQ multiplex PCR. Of 60,000 to 75,000 clones detected, approximately 90% appear once; the ten largest clones hold 19%. Sequenced material: peripheral blood. These receptors were obtained from a woman aged 80 or over with acute or convalescent COVID-19.

CDR3 sequence reads: CASLPGGAGNEKLFF. The CDR3 DNA sequence: TGTGCCAGCCTCCCGGGCGGGGCCGGTAATGAAAAACTGTTTTTT. The rearrangement joins TRBV28 to TRBJ1-4; D may be TRBD1 (5 bases). CDR1 is MDHEN, CDR2 SYDVKM, per germline. The CDR3 covers 15 residues. The ends were cut back, 8 bases at V and 4 bases at J, with 17 bases in the middle. Looking up the rest from reference TRBV28 and TRBJ1-4 gives the full variable domain: DVKVTQSSRYLVKRTGEKVFLECVQDMDHENMFWYRQDPGLGLRLIYFSYDVKMKEKGDIPEGYSVSREKKERFSLILESASTNQTSMYLCASLPGGAGNEKLFFGSGTQLSVL.